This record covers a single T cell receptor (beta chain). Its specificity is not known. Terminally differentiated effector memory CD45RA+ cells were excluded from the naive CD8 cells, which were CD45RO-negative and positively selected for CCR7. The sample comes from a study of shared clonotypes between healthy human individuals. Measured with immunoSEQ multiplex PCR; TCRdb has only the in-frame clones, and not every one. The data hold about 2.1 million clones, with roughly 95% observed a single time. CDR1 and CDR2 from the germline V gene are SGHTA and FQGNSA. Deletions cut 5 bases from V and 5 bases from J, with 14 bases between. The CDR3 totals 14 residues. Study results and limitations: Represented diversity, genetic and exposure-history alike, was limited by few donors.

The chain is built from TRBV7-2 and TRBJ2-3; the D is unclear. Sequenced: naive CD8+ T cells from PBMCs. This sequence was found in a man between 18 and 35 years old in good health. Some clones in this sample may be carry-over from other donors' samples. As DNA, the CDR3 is TGTGCCAGCAGCCTCCCGCCTTCCCTAGATACGCAGTATTTT. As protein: CASSLPPSLDTQYF.